This record looks at one T cell receptor (beta chain) sequence and its context. Each sample had at least 6 million PBMCs isolated. The sample comes from a study of blood T cells in healthy people across ages. From germline, CDR1 is DFQATT and CDR2 SNEGSKA (reference sequence). The length of the CDR3 is 15 residues. V lost 5 bases and J lost 0; bases outside the gene matches: 4. Using a J-beta primer mix together with a sample-barcoded 5' primer, a second PCR was run for about 6 to 12 cycles. TCRdb reanalysed the 5' RACE reads using MiXCR and keeps one entry per CDR3 protein. The sample has 600,000 to 1,000,000 distinct CDR3 sequences, roughly 25% seen once; the top ten hold approximately 4%. These data are also associated with another study on T cells of mothers and their children.

The sample consisted of blood. This TCR derives from a boy younger than 18 in good health. The V call is TRBV20-1, the J call TRBJ2-4; 10 bases map to TRBD1. The DNA of the CDR3 is TGCAGTGCTGCAGACAGGGGGCTAGCCAAAAACATTCAGTACTTC. Translation: CSAADRGLAKNIQYF.